What follows are 22 T cell receptor beta chains derived from one specimen sequenced in a study of blood T cell repertoires in COVID-19. Measured with immunoSEQ multiplex PCR; TCRdb has only the in-frame clones, and not every one. Of 250,000 to 350,000 clones in the sample, 88% were seen once. The sequenced sample was peripheral blood. Receptors originate from a young woman who had recovered from COVID-19.

J is TRBJ2-6 and V is TRBV6-5; 7 positions agree with TRBD2. This CDR3 region has 16 residues. Looked up from germline, CDR1 is MNHEY and CDR2 is SVGAGI. The junction had 2 bases not matched to a gene; V was cut back by 0 bases and J by 3 bases. CDR3 sequence reads: CASSYSGGSGANVLTF. CDR3 DNA sequence: TGTGCCAGCAGTTACTCTGGCGGGAGTGGGGCCAACGTCCTGACTTTC.

V usage is TRBV28 and J usage is TRBJ1-2; D possibly corresponds to TRBD1 (6 bases). The germline gives CDR1 MDHEN, CDR2 SYDVKM. The CDR3 sequence is 15 residues long. V was cut by 6 bases and J by 3 bases, with 17 bases left in between. The CDR3 here is CASSLYGSGDYGYTF. As DNA, the CDR3 is TGTGCCAGCAGCCTCTATGGGTCAGGGGACTATGGCTACACCTTC.

The chain employs TRBV12-5 and TRBJ2-1, with D tentatively TRBD2 (5 bases). V was shortened by 7 bases and J by 12 bases, with 16 bases between the two germline ends. CDR3 length: 12 amino acids. Germline CDR1 reads LGHNT; CDR2 reads FRNRAP. CDR3 nucleotides: TGTGCTAGTGCCCCACCCCCGGGGAGGCAGTTCTTC. Protein: CASAPPPGRQFF. Complete variable domain (other parts from reference TRBV12-5 and TRBJ2-1): DARVTQTPRHKVTEMGQEVTMRCQPILGHNTVFWYRQTMMQGLELLAYFRNRAPLDDSGMPKDRFSAEMPDATLATLKIQPSEPRDSAVYFCASAPPPGRQFFGPGTRLTVL.

This rearrangement joins TRBV25-1 to TRBJ2-5; 14 bases are shared with TRBD2. CDR1 is MGHDK, CDR2 SYGVNS, per germline. V dropped 6 bases and J dropped 4; count of bases not matched to a gene: 7. The CDR3 has 16 amino acids. In nucleotides, the CDR3 is TGTGCCAGCAGGGGGACTAGCGGGGGAGAATCAGAGACCCAGTACTTC. It is translated as CASRGTSGGESETQYF.

The CDR3 loop reads CAISESGARKSPLHF. The CDR3 DNA is TGTGCCATCAGTGAGTCTGGGGCCAGGAAGTCACCCCTCCACTTT. V gene TRBV10-3 combines with J gene TRBJ1-6, with D possibly being TRBD1 (5 bases). From germline, CDR1 is ENHRY and CDR2 SYGVKD. Trimming stripped 0 bases from V and 10 bases from J, with 13 bases between. The CDR3 loop spans 15 amino acids.

This chain connects TRBV5-4 to TRBJ2-7; TRBD2 matches 12 bases. Losses at the gene ends were 2 bases for V and 5 bases for J; bases not matched to a gene: 8. The CDR3 totals 16 residues. Germline lookup yields CDR1 SGHNT and CDR2 YYREEE (reference sequence). The CDR3 is CASSFSILAGGHEQYF. For the CDR3, the DNA is TGTGCCAGCAGCTTCTCCATACTAGCGGGGGGCCACGAGCAGTACTTC. The full variable domain, its missing parts supplied by reference TRBV5-4 and TRBJ2-7, is ETGVTQSPTHLIKTRGQQVTLRCSSQSGHNTVSWYQQALGQGPQFIFQYYREEENGRGNFPPRFSGLQFPNYSSELNVNALELDDSALYLCASSFSILAGGHEQYFGPGTRLTVT.

The sample holds a few counts of this clone. The chain employs TRBV30 and TRBJ1-3; 10 bases map to TRBD1. The CDR3 is 15 amino acids. V was pared by 7 bases and J by 1 base, with 7 bases of the junction left unmatched. Germline lookup yields CDR1 GTSNPN and CDR2 SVGIG (reference sequence). CDR3: CASGQGVDSGNTIYF. CDR3 DNA: TGTGCCTCTGGACAGGGGGTTGATTCTGGAAACACCATATATTTT.

The rearrangement uses TRBV5-1 and TRBJ2-3; TRBD1 might be the D (5 bases). The V end was cut by 0 bases, the J end by 3 bases, with 11 bases between. CDR1 and CDR2 from the germline V gene are SGHRS and YFSETQ. The CDR3 has 15 residues. The CDR3, as DNA: TGCGCCAGCAGCTTGGGGGTCAGGGTAACAGATACGCAGTATTTT. As protein: CASSLGVRVTDTQYF.

The chain couples TRBV11-3 to TRBJ1-3; 8 bases align to TRBD1. The germline gives CDR1 SGHNT, CDR2 YENEEA. J gave up 2 bases and V 5 bases, and 5 bases lay outside the gene matches. The length of the CDR3 is 15 residues. The CDR3 DNA reads TGTGCCAGCAGCGTACAGACAGGGGCTGGAAACACCATATATTTT. It is translated as CASSVQTGAGNTIYF.

V gene TRBV6-6 combines with J gene TRBJ2-6; maybe TRBD2 (5 bases). Germline V gene data show CDR1 as MNHNY and CDR2 as SVGAGI (reference sequence). V was pared by 6 bases and J by 2 bases, with 11 bases between. The length of the CDR3 is 15 residues. The CDR3 coding sequence is TGTGCCAGCAGAACCCTAGCTGCTGGGGCCAACGTCCTGACTTTC. As protein: CASRTLAAGANVLTF.

The CDR3 loop reads CASSKKVQDGNTGELFF. The CDR3 DNA reads TGTGCCAGTAGTAAGAAAGTGCAGGATGGGAACACCGGGGAGCTGTTTTTT. The genes are TRBV19 and TRBJ2-2; D gene ambiguous. Trimming removed 4 bases at V and 1 base at J, with 16 bases between. Germline V gives CDR1 LNHDA, CDR2 SQIVND (reference sequence). CDR3 length equals 17 residues.

The rearrangement uses TRBV7-9 and TRBJ1-2; a possible D gene is TRBD1 (5 bases). Germline V gene lookup returns CDR1 SEHNR and CDR2 FQNEAQ (reference sequence). CDR3 size: 13 residues. V lost 5 bases to trimming and J lost 6 bases, with 13 bases between them. CDR3 in DNA: TGTGCCAGCAGCCCGGGAGGGGCAGATGGCTACACCTTC. As protein: CASSPGGADGYTF.

A single count supports this clone. The chain joins TRBV7-2 to TRBJ1-1; a weak D match, TRBD1 (5 bases). Trimming took off 4 bases at V and 4 bases at J, with 13 bases between the two ends. Germline values: CDR1 SGHTA, CDR2 FQGNSA. The CDR3 has 14 residues. The CDR3 spells CASSWTPSTTEAFF. The CDR3 DNA is TGTGCCAGCAGCTGGACACCCAGCACCACTGAAGCTTTCTTT.

This clone was seen a single time. The chain is built from TRBV9 and TRBJ2-7; 8 bases fit TRBD1. The germline V gene has CDR1 SGDLS and CDR2 YYNGEE. This CDR3 is 15 amino acids long. After removal of 3 bases from V and 4 bases from J, the junction contained 9 bases not matched to a gene. In DNA form, the CDR3 reads TGTGCCAGCAGCGCTCAGGGGGCGAAAGGATACGAGCAGTACTTC. This encodes CASSAQGAKGYEQYF.

This chain uses TRBV3-1 (or the pseudogene TRBV3-2) with TRBJ2-4; D possibly corresponds to TRBD1 (5 bases). V lost 1 base and J 4 bases, leaving 17 bases between the germline ends. The CDR3 spans 17 residues. Germline lookup yields CDR1 LGHDT and CDR2 YNNKEL (reference sequence). The CDR3 bases are TGTGCCAGCAGCCAAGGTAAAGGGGCAGAGAGGAAAAACATTCAGTACTTC. It translates to CASSQGKGAERKNIQYF.

This clone was observed once. This chain links TRBV27 with TRBJ1-2; TRBD1 might be the D (5 bases). CDR3 length: 14 residues. Germline V gene sequence: CDR1 MNHEY, CDR2 SMNVEV (reference sequence). The V gene lost 2 bases and the J gene lost 5 bases, with 12 bases spanning the gap. The CDR3 DNA reads as TGTGCCAGCAGTTTAGGGCAGGGAGGGTATGGCTACACCTTC. Protein sequence: CASSLGQGGYGYTF.

A single count supports this clone. The V gene is TRBV9, the J gene TRBJ1-6; 9 bases align to TRBD1. The CDR3 loop spans 16 amino acids. Per the germline V gene, CDR1 is SGDLS and CDR2 is YYNGEE. V dropped 0 bases and J dropped 9; count of bases not matched to a gene: 7. As DNA, the CDR3 is TGTGCCAGCAGCGTAGACCAGACAGGGGGAATTTCACCCCTCCACTTT. Translating it yields CASSVDQTGGISPLHF.

The gene calls are TRBV28 and TRBJ1-2; the D gene is possibly TRBD1 (5 bases). Germline assignment: CDR1 MDHEN and CDR2 SYDVKM. The CDR3 length is 12 residues. The CDR3, as DNA: TGTGCTGGGGGGGGATCTAACTATGGCTACACCTTC. This encodes CAGGGSNYGYTF.

J is TRBJ2-5 and V is TRBV28; a possible D gene is TRBD2 (8 bases). The V gene's germline CDR1 is MDHEN and CDR2 SYDVKM. This CDR3 contains 15 residues. Trimming cost V 4 bases and J 4 bases, with 16 bases left between them. The CDR3 sequence is CASSSGGAGGETQYF. Here the CDR3 DNA reads TGTGCCAGCAGTTCCGGGGGGGCAGGGGGAGAGACCCAGTACTTC. The full variable domain, with the rest looked up from reference TRBV28 and TRBJ2-5, is DVKVTQSSRYLVKRTGEKVFLECVQDMDHENMFWYRQDPGLGLRLIYFSYDVKMKEKGDIPEGYSVSREKKERFSLILESASTNQTSMYLCASSSGGAGGETQYFGPGTRLLVL.

The V call is TRBV4-2, the J call TRBJ1-4; no clear D. V was pared by 4 bases and J by 8 bases, with 11 bases between. This CDR3 spans 13 amino acids. Germline V gene sequence: CDR1 LGHNA, CDR2 YNFKEQ. This chain's CDR3 is CASSPRSGEKLFF. The DNA for the CDR3 is TGTGCCAGCAGCCCCCGATCAGGCGAAAAACTGTTTTTT.

The rearrangement uses TRBV4-2 and TRBJ1-2; tentatively, D is TRBD1 (6 bases). The CDR3 has 16 residues. Deletions cut 2 bases from V and 2 bases from J, with 15 bases between. CDR1 and CDR2 (germline): LGHNA, YNFKEQ. CDR3 amino acids: CASSQPRGSGNYGYTF. CDR3 sequence (DNA): TGTGCCAGCAGCCAACCCAGGGGAAGTGGAAACTATGGCTACACCTTC.

J is TRBJ1-2 and V is TRBV12-2; the D call in the table, TRBD1, was not verified against the DNA. TRBV12-2 is a documented pseudogene. The length of the CDR3 is 15 residues. As DNA, the CDR3 is TGTGCAAGTCGCTTGGGACAGCTTTCTAACTATGGCTACACCTTC. This sequence encodes CASRLGQLSNYGYTF.